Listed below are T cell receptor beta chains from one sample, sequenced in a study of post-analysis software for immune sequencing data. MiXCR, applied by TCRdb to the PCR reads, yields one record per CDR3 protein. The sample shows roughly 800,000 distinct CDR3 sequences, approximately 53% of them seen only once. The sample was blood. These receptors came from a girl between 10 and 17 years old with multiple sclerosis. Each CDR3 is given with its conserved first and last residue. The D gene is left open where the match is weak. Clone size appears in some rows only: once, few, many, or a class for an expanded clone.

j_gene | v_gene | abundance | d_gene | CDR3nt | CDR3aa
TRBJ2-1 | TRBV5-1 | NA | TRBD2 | TGCGCCAGCAGCTCCCTCCCTCCCGGACTAGCGGGAGGGACTGGAAATGAGCAGTTCTTC | CASSSLPPGLAGGTGNEQFF
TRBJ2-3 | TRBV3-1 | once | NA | TGTGCCAGCAGCCAGTTGGGCGGCCCCACAGATACGCAGTATTTT | CASSQLGGPTDTQYF
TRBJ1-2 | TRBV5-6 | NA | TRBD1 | TGTGCCAGCAACTACAAAACAGGGGACTATGGCTACACCTTC | CASNYKTGDYGYTF
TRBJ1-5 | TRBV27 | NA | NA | TGTGCCAGCAGTCTCCAGGGTTTAAAGAGCCCCCAGCATTTT | CASSLQGLKSPQHF
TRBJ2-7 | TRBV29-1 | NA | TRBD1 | TGCAGCGTCTGTGATGGGCCAGGACAGGGGGACAATGAGCAGTACTTC | CSVCDGPGQGDNEQYF
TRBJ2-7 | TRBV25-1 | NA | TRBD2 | TGTGCCAGCAGTGTCACTAGCGGGAGAGGGACGAAGCAGTACTTC | CASSVTSGRGTKQYF
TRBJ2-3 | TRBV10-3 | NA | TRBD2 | TGTGCCATCAGTGGCGGACTAGCCGGCACAGATACGCAGTATTTT | CAISGGLAGTDTQYF
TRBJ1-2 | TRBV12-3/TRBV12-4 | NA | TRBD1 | TGTGCCAGCAGTCCGCCGGCCGGGACAGGGGGCTATGGCTACACCTTC | CASSPPAGTGGYGYTF
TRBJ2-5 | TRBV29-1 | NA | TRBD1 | TGCAGCGTGCGGACAGGGATGACCTACAATGAGCAGTACTTC | CSVRTGMTYNEQYF
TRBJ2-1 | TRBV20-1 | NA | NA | TGCAGTGCTAAGGGCGGGGCGGGGTTCCTCAATGAGCAGTTCTTC | CSAKGGAGFLNEQFF
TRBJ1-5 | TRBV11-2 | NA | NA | TGTGCCAGCAGCTTATCTAGGGGCGCAGGGCAGCCCCAGCATTTT | CASSLSRGAGQPQHF
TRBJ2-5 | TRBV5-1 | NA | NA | TGCGCCAGCAGCTTTAGGCAGGGTCTGCAAGAGACCCAGTACTTC | CASSFRQGLQETQYF
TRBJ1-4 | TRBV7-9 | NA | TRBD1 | TGTGCCAGCAGCTTAACAGGGGGCGGTGAAAAACTGTTTTTT | CASSLTGGGEKLFF
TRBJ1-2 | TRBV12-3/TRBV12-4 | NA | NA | TGTGCCAGCAGCGAATGGGCAGTTAACTATGGCTACACCTTC | CASSEWAVNYGYTF